The clone carrying this T cell receptor beta chain was recorded once. This specimen comes from a study of blood T cell repertoires in COVID-19. Study summary: Italy, Spain and the United States were the sources of the convalescent and acute COVID-19 samples.

The CDR3 runs 14 residues. Germline trimming cut 3 bases from V and 5 bases from J; bases unmatched to any gene: 4. Per the germline V gene, CDR1 is KGHSH and CDR2 is LQKENI. Source study methods: Reference gene primer amplification yielded estimated nucleated cell counts. Using immunoSEQ multiplex PCR, the repertoire was profiled, and TCRdb retains in-frame clones only, with some absent. Clonal size and the V and J genes are those of that table, whereas D and trimming came from the DNA. Counted here are 15,000 to 19,000 clones, approximately 78% occurring once; the ten biggest clones make up over 20%.

The material sequenced was peripheral blood. The rearrangement joins TRBV18 to TRBJ2-7, with TRBD1 matching over 10 bases. This clonotype was sampled from a man older than 75 with active or convalescent COVID-19. DNA for the CDR3: TGTGCCAGCTCACCCGGACAGGGGGTGCACGAGCAGTACTTC. Its translation: CASSPGQGVHEQYF.